This entry is about one T cell receptor beta chain. The antigen it recognizes is unknown. A read error is likely, as this CDR3 ends without the conserved phenylalanine or tryptophan. Without any cell sorting, total RNA and DNA were co-extracted from around 18-30 mg of bulk tissue using the AllPrep DNA/RNA mini kit. Roughly five patients with histopathologically diagnosed primary liver carcinoma underwent surgical resection in China between November 2015 and March 2016. Patients had chronic HBV infection and were treatment-naive at sampling. Each fresh piece of tumor and adjacent tissue was cut in two, with one half stored in RNAlater at -80 degrees C and the other half sent for histology. With termini counted, the CDR3 has 13 amino acids. Of all the DNA, just the CDR3 is kept, 39 bases in frame from base 1. Based on the germline V gene, the CDR1 and CDR2 sequences are MNHNS and SASEGT. The data derive from a study of tumor-infiltrating lymphocytes in primary liver carcinoma (dated by TCRdb to the late 2010s). Describing the broader study: The five patients, three men and two women aged 30 to 69 years, had hepatocellular carcinoma (four) or combined HCC and intrahepatic cholangiocarcinoma (one). Reproducibility between technical replicate repertoires was high, with correlation coefficients above 0.98 and mean shared-clone rates approximately 0.9. TCRbeta repertoire sequencing, expression microarrays and whole-exome sequencing were combined in the study across five regions of each liver tumor, with adjacent normal tissue and blood also included. Each sample produced about 3.5 to 7.5 million productive TCRbeta reads, and read depth showed no significant difference between tissue types. The tumors of the five patients were staged as T1-T3 N0M0, with maximum diameters ranging from roughly 4 to 10 cm. A total of about 35 specimens from 5 patients went through TCRbeta repertoire sequencing, namely 25 tumor regions, 5 adjacent noncancerous liver tissues and 5 peripheral blood samples.

Study-wide findings and limitations: Consistent with antigen-driven expansion, pairs of tumor regions showed higher repertoire overlap (mean about 36%) than either tumor-adjacent pairs (around 17%) or tumor-blood pairs (around 14%). Because the samples were bulk and unsorted, CD4+ and CD8+ T cell repertoires could not be compared. Only the TCR beta chain was sequenced, which likely underestimates true repertoire diversity because unpaired alpha chains were not captured. Compared with blood, tumors had a significantly larger share of the repertoire taken up by the top 250 clones (p = 0.039). Only a few patients were included in the study, and the authors note that the findings should be validated in a larger study.

A constant-region primer and ProtoScript II reverse transcriptase were used to reverse-transcribe TCRbeta-specific cDNA from around 530 ng total RNA. TCRbeta libraries were built with three nested multiplex PCR rounds, a slightly modified ARM-PCR procedure. The first two PCR rounds used multiplex TRBV1-TRBV30 forward primers with a Cbeta reverse primer, each for approximately 11 cycles. Sample barcodes and Illumina adapters were added in a final 25-cycle PCR using Deep VentR polymerase. Before sequencing, amplicons between 200 and 500 bp were purified from gel using a QIAquick gel extraction kit. TCRbeta amplicons were sequenced on an Illumina HiSeq 2500 with 250-bp paired-end reads. The original pipeline was this. Reads were quality-trimmed with Trimmomatic v0.33, and paired reads were merged with FLASH v1.2.11 to recover full CDR3 sequences. V, D and J germline segments were assigned to the rearranged TCRbeta sequences using MiGEC v1.2.1b. Clonotype statistics, along with Shannon-Wiener diversity indices, were calculated using VDJtools v1.0.0. To reduce sampling bias, subsequent analyses other than the diversity analysis used only the 250 most abundant clonotypes in each sample. Using fastp at Q25 and MiXCR, TCRdb reprocessed the public reads and kept productive beta chains. Here each entry gathers all rows of one CDR3 protein and keeps the most common genes and DNA. None of the V and J calls come from the authors' own analysis; TCRdb made them. The sample table lists 95,000 to 150,000 distinct CDR3 sequences, about two thirds of them with a count of one. The biggest ten clones account for 8.1% of the sample.

This chain joins TRBV6-1 to TRBJ1-1; the D gene identity is not certain. The source is a woman aged 60-75 years with primary liver carcinoma and hepatitis B virus infection. Sequencing was carried out using tumor-adjacent normal liver tissue. At the DNA level, the sequence is TGTGTCAGCAGTGCAAAGGAGGAGAATGAAGCTTTCATT. This sequence encodes CVSSAKEENEAFI.